This T cell receptor beta chain derives from a study of blood T cell repertoires in COVID-19. The overall study: There were acute and convalescent COVID-19 samples, and they came from the United States, Italy and Spain. PBMCs, B-cell-depleted T cells, or T cells provided the cDNA or gDNA that made up the material.

Produced via immunoSEQ multiplex PCR; TCRdb's table is partial and in-frame only. The table records roughly 170,000 clones, 70% to 85% of them present only once. Participants' own reports of clinical history determined their cohort assignment. Cohort 3 donors counted as recovered after two negative PCRs, clearance, or resolved symptoms. The trim removed 5 bases at V and 0 bases at J, leaving 12 bases unmatched. Per germline, CDR1 MDHEN and CDR2 SYDVKM. This CDR3 has 19 amino acids. The sequence derives from a woman in her forties or fifties who had recovered from COVID-19. Input material: PBMCs or T cells enriched from blood (not recorded which). V gene TRBV28 combines with J gene TRBJ2-3; 12 bases align to TRBD2. CDR3 coding DNA: TGTGCCAGCAGTCGTCCCGGGACTAGCGGGTACCTTAGCACAGATACGCAGTATTTT. This sequence encodes CASSRPGTSGYLSTDTQYF.